This T cell receptor beta chain was obtained from a study of blood T cells in healthy people across ages. A second PCR of about 7 to 11 cycles used a sample-barcoded 5' primer and a J-beta primer mix. Each TCR beta cDNA got a 12-nucleotide random molecular identifier. MiXCR was run by TCRdb on the 5' RACE reads, yielding one entry per CDR3 protein. The data show 1.8 million or so distinct CDR3 sequences, 39% seen once. The length of the CDR3 is 14 residues. V lost 2 bases, J lost 2 bases, and 1 base stayed unmatched. Germline loops: CDR1 SQVTM, CDR2 ANQGSEA. This clonotype has just a few counts. The source material was blood. This receptor was obtained from a human donor in good health. The chain recombines TRBV29-1 with TRBJ2-7, with 12 bases matching TRBD2. The CDR3 reads CSVETSGGPYEQYF. CDR3 DNA sequence: TGCAGCGTTGAAACTAGCGGGGGGCCCTACGAGCAGTACTTC.